The 2 T cell receptor beta chains presented below share a single source sample, sequenced in a study of regulatory T cells in long-lasting Graves disease (dated by TCRdb to the early 2020s). The time point label on this specimen signifies: persistent/refractory GD, antithyroid drugs over 5 years with positive TRAb. RNA was extracted from PBMCs in TRIzol for both TCR sequencing and RNA sequencing. Library preparation employed multiplex PCR. Sequencing took place on an Illumina HiSeq 4000. CDR3 regions were amplified by Arm-PCR with iRepertoire HTBI primers to construct TCR beta libraries. The raw public reads went through TCRdb reprocessing: fastp at Q25, MiXCR clone calling, in-frame beta chains kept. Entries are consolidated by CDR3 protein sequence, retaining the most common genes and DNA. Present in this sample are 700,000 or so distinct CDR3 sequences, 30% of which were seen just once. The ten most abundant clones make up 42% of the sample.

The sample in question was peripheral blood mononuclear cells (PBMCs), obtained when the disease was refractory, from a patient treated with antithyroid drugs. These receptors all stem from a female donor with Graves disease.

The chain is built from TRBV20-1 and TRBJ2-7; TRBD2 is a possible D gene (5 bases). Germline CDR1 reads DFQATT; CDR2 reads SNEGSKA (reference sequence). CDR3 length equals 11 residues. V dropped 6 bases and J dropped 5 bases, with 11 bases sitting between them. As DNA, the CDR3 is TGCAGTGCCCCGGGGTACCACGAGCAGTACTTC. It specifies CSAPGYHEQYF.

This clonotype occurred a few times. The CDR3 bases are TGTGCCAGCAGTTACGAAGGGGGCTACAATCAGCCCCAGCATTTT. Its translation is CASSYEGGYNQPQHF. J is TRBJ1-5 and V is TRBV6-9, with 7 bases lining up with TRBD1. The CDR3 runs to 15 residues. In germline, CDR1 is MNHGY, CDR2 SVAAGI. V was pared by 3 bases and J by 3 bases, with 5 bases of the junction left unmatched.